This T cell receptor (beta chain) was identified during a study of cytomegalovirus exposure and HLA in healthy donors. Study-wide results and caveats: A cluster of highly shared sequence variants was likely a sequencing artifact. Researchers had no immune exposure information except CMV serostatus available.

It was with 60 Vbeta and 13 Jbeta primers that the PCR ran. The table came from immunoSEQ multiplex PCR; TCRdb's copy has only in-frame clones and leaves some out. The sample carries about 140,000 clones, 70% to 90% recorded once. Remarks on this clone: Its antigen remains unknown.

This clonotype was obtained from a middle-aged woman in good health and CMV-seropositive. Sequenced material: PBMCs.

The chain's CDR3 is CASSSDREETQYF. CDR3 sequence (DNA): TGTGCCAGCAGTTCGGACAGAGAAGAGACCCAGTACTTC. J is TRBJ2-5 and V is TRBV27, with a possible D match to TRBD1 (6 bases). This CDR3 is built from 13 residues. Trimming cost V 4 bases and J 3 bases, with 9 bases left between them. In germline, CDR1 is MNHEY, CDR2 SMNVEV (reference sequence).